The present entry profiles one T cell receptor beta chain with its context. This clonotype showed up just a few times. It has no known antigen specificity. No base quality information exists; no much larger clone differs at one position. Per the germline V gene, MNHEY is the CDR1 and SVGAGI is the CDR2. The CDR3 sequence holds 14 residues, the cysteine and phenylalanine included. Only the CDR3 part of the read is kept: 42 bases, read in frame from the first base. V loses 0 bases, J loses 7 bases, and the germline ends lie 12 bases apart. According to the study, the label for this sample's treatment or condition signals: live attenuated yellow fever vaccine strain. At each blood-draw timepoint, two biological replicates of bulk PBMCs were obtained. PBMCs were isolated from peripheral blood using a standard Ficoll-Paque protocol. TriZol was used to extract RNA from bulk PBMCs, CD4 and CD8 fractions, and dextramer-positive and dextramer-negative fractions.

The sample is drawn from a study of T cells after yellow fever vaccination (dated by TCRdb to about 2019). Regarding the research as a whole: The SMART-Seq v4 Ultra Low Input RNA kit was used to prepare libraries from fractions with low cell numbers. To follow T-cell clones before and after primary and booster YFV17D yellow fever vaccination, bulk TCR alpha and beta repertoires were sequenced over time. Bulk PBMC replicates and cell subsets were isolated from blood drawn at multiple timepoints before and after both primary and secondary immunization. Two healthy male donors, one aged 18 to 30 and one aged 30 to 40 years, were included in the cohort. General conclusions and limits of the study: Computational filtering was required because FACS-sorted repertoires could contain abundant contaminating clonotypes from the bulk population. After the booster, most of the clones that had expanded following primary vaccination were detected again (almost 98% of CD4 and 85% to 90% of CD8), which suggests that memory was broadly maintained. Only a couple of donors were included in the study, so the extent to which the findings can be generalized is limited. The secondary T-cell response was found to be weaker but faster than the primary response, with a peak reached on day 5 rather than on day 15. A small share of clonotypes occurred in both CD4 and CD8 compartments, likely arising from convergent recombination.

Sequencer: Illumina NovaSeq 6000. TCR cDNA was synthesized by 5'RACE template switching, through which a universal primer site and unique molecular identifiers were introduced. cDNA synthesis was primed from both the TCR alpha and TCR beta constant segments. Two PCR steps were used to amplify libraries, with sample barcodes and sequencing adapters being added in the second step. Sequencing of libraries was performed on Illumina HiSeq 2500 (2x100 bp) or NovaSeq (2x150 bp). On the authors' methods: Reads were demultiplexed and collapsed into UMI consensus sequences with MIGEC, and V(D)J alignment was performed with MiXCR. Clonotypes responding to the vaccine were identified with edgeR on replicate PBMC samples, with the criteria of FDR below 0.01 and a log2 fold change above 5 up to day 15. Each bulk clonotype received a CD4 or CD8 identity based on whether the sequenced CD4 or CD8 repertoire contained that clonotype at higher abundance. The public reads were run again by TCRdb, first through fastp at Q25 and then through MiXCR, and only productive beta chains were kept. Entries that share a CDR3 protein sequence are merged under the most common genes and DNA. For this entry, the V and J calls and clone size follow TCRdb and not the study's own pipeline. The sample table holds about 320,000 distinct CDR3 sequences, of which around 4.5% were seen once. The biggest ten clones account for approximately 19% of the sample.

The rearranged segments are TRBV6-5 and TRBJ1-1, and possibly TRBD1, on 5 matching bases. The sequenced sample was PBMCs, obtained 15 days after the yellow fever booster vaccination. The TCR comes from a man between 18 and 35 years old who received the YFV17D yellow fever vaccine. The sequence in DNA is TGTGCCAGCAGTTACTCTGGACAAGTAAATGAAGCTTTCTTT. Its product reads: CASSYSGQVNEAFF.